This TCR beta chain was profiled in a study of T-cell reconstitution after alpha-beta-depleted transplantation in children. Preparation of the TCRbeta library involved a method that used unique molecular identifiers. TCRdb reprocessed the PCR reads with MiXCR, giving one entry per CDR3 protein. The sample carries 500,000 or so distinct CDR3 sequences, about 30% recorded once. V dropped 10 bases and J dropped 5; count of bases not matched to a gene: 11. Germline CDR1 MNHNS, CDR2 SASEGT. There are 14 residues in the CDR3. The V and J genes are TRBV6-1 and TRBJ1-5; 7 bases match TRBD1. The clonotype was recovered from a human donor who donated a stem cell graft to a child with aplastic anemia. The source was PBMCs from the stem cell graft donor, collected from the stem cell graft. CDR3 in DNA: TGTGCCACCCGGGACAGCTGGTACGATCAGCCCCAGCATTTT. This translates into CATRDSWYDQPQHF.